One and the same sample provided the 15 T cell receptor beta chains below, sequenced in a study of technical replicates of blood from several donors. The repertoire was sequenced with immunoSEQ multiplex PCR; TCRdb's copy has only in-frame clones and lacks some. Among about 14,000 clones listed, around four fifths were seen once. Sequencing was carried out using PBMCs. These receptors all come from a human donor in good health.

This chain uses TRBV25-1 with TRBJ1-1; tentatively, D is TRBD1 (6 bases). V was trimmed by 5 bases and J by 10 bases, leaving 17 bases between them. Germline-derived CDR1 and CDR2 are MGHDK and SYGVNS. The CDR3 loop spans 13 amino acids. This CDR3 reads CASSLAGVGAAFF. CDR3 coding DNA: TGTGCCAGCAGTCTGGCAGGGGTTGGAGCAGCTTTCTTT.

This sequence joins TRBV19 and TRBJ2-7; 9 nucleotides align to TRBD2. V trimming: 3 bases; J trimming: 6 bases; junction bases outside the gene matches: 12. Germline-derived CDR1 and CDR2 are LNHDA and SQIVND (reference sequence). This CDR3 has 16 residues. Written as DNA, the CDR3 is TGTGCCAGTAGTATCCTAGCGGGAACCCCTGAGGGCGAGCAGTACTTC. Protein: CASSILAGTPEGEQYF.

This chain links TRBV7-9 with TRBJ1-2, with D possibly matching TRBD1 (5 bases). In germline, CDR1 is SEHNR, CDR2 FQNEAQ (reference sequence). The CDR3 runs 15 residues. The V gene lost 1 base and the J gene lost 4 bases, with 13 bases spanning the gap. The CDR3: CASSLGVGDSYGYTF. CDR3 bases: TGTGCCAGCAGCTTAGGGGTAGGAGACAGCTATGGCTACACCTTC.

In this sample, this clone turned up a few times. This chain connects TRBV6-6 to TRBJ1-5; 7 positions agree with TRBD1. CDR3 length: 15 amino acids. Losses at the gene ends were 5 bases for V and 1 base for J; bases not matched to a gene: 5. Per germline, CDR1 MNHNY and CDR2 SVGAGI (reference sequence). CDR3 DNA sequence: TGTGCCAGCAGTAAGACAGGGATGAGCAATCAGCCCCAGCATTTT. Amino acid sequence: CASSKTGMSNQPQHF.

The V and J genes are TRBV28 and TRBJ1-1, with 8 positions matching TRBD1. The CDR3 has 17 amino acids. The J segment lost 1 base and the V segment lost 3 bases, leaving 10 bases of the junction unmatched. CDR1 is MDHEN, CDR2 SYDVKM, per germline. This CDR3 reads CASSFLPGQEQNTEAFF. For the CDR3, the DNA is TGTGCCAGCAGTTTTCTACCGGGACAGGAGCAGAACACTGAAGCTTTCTTT.

The V call is TRBV30, the J call TRBJ1-1; 7 positions agree with TRBD1. The CDR3 has 13 residues. V shed 1 base, J shed 4 bases, and the junction held 3 bases outside the gene matches. In germline, CDR1 is GTSNPN, CDR2 SVGIG (reference sequence). The CDR3 here is CAWSGPGGTEAFF. The CDR3 DNA reads as TGTGCCTGGAGTGGGCCAGGGGGCACTGAAGCTTTCTTT.

V and J are TRBV7-8 and TRBJ2-1; the match to TRBD2 covers 11 bases. V lost 1 base to trimming and J lost 4 bases; unmatched junction nucleotides: 3. This CDR3 has 16 amino acids. Per the germline V gene, CDR1 is SGHVS and CDR2 is FQNEAQ. CDR3: CASSLVLAGGYNEQFF. In DNA form, the CDR3 reads TGTGCCAGCAGCTTAGTTTTAGCGGGAGGGTACAATGAGCAGTTCTTC. Looking up the rest from reference TRBV7-8 and TRBJ2-1 gives the full variable domain: GAGVSQSPRYKVAKRGQDVALRCDPISGHVSLFWYQQALGQGPEFLTYFQNEAQLDKSGLPSDRFFAERPEGSVSTLKIQRTQQEDSAVYLCASSLVLAGGYNEQFFGPGTRLTVL.

The chain combines TRBV28 with TRBJ1-2, with 7 bases identical to TRBD1. This CDR3 comprises 16 residues. Trimming at V came to 7 bases and at J to 7 bases, leaving 18 bases not matched to a gene. The germline V gene has CDR1 MDHEN and CDR2 SYDVKM. Here the CDR3 reads CASIKGSGQPPGGYTF. In DNA form, the CDR3 reads TGTGCCAGCATAAAGGGATCGGGACAGCCGCCAGGTGGCTACACCTTC.

J is TRBJ2-6 and V is TRBV18; no clear D gene. This CDR3 spans 15 amino acids. The germline gives CDR1 KGHSH, CDR2 LQKENI. V was cut by 3 bases and J by 0 bases, with 6 bases left in between. Here the CDR3 DNA reads TGTGCCAGCTCACCTCAATCCTCTGGGGCCAACGTCCTGACTTTC. Translating it yields CASSPQSSGANVLTF.

The rearrangement links TRBV27 to TRBJ2-2, with 11 bases that match TRBD2. The germline V gene has CDR1 MNHEY and CDR2 SMNVEV (reference sequence). The V segment lost 2 bases and the J segment 4 bases; nucleotides outside the gene matches: 21. This CDR3 spans 22 amino acids. CDR3 residues: CASSLIRSPVASGRRSTGELFF. As DNA, the CDR3 is TGTGCCAGCAGTTTAATCCGCTCGCCCGTGGCTAGCGGGAGGAGGAGCACCGGGGAGCTGTTTTTT.

The V call is TRBV18, the J call TRBJ2-7, with 10 bases fitting TRBD1. V dropped 3 bases and J dropped 2; count of bases not matched to a gene: 4. From germline, CDR1 is KGHSH and CDR2 LQKENI. The CDR3 is 15 residues long. The CDR3 DNA reads as TGTGCCAGCTCACCTCCGGGACAGGGGACCTACGAGCAGTACTTC. As protein: CASSPPGQGTYEQYF.

The J gene is TRBJ1-2, the V gene TRBV7-9; 9 nucleotides match TRBD1. Trimming cost V 5 bases and J 4 bases; bases outside gene matches: 8. The CDR3 contains 15 residues. CDR1 and CDR2 from the germline V gene are SEHNR and FQNEAQ (reference sequence). CDR3 DNA sequence: TGTGCCAGCAGCCCAGGGACAGGGAGCGGCTATGGCTACACCTTC. Protein: CASSPGTGSGYGYTF.

This sequence joins TRBV5-1 and TRBJ1-1, with a weak D call TRBD1 (5 bases). This CDR3 region has 16 residues. Trimming took off 0 bases at V and 1 base at J, with 13 bases between the two ends. Germline assignment: CDR1 SGHRS and CDR2 YFSETQ. DNA of the CDR3: TGCGCCAGCAGCTTGGTACATGGGGGGAGGAACACTGAAGCTTTCTTT. This sequence encodes CASSLVHGGRNTEAFF.

This clone was recorded a few times. DNA for the CDR3: TGTGCCAGTAGTGGGACAGGGGAGGGTTATCAGCCCCAGCATTTT. This gives the protein CASSGTGEGYQPQHF. This rearrangement joins TRBV19 to TRBJ1-5; TRBD1 matches at 10 bases. The V gene end was trimmed by 5 bases and the J gene end by 5 bases; junction bases not matched to a gene: 6. Germline loops: CDR1 LNHDA, CDR2 SQIVND (reference sequence). This CDR3 spans 15 amino acids.

The J gene is TRBJ2-7, the V gene TRBV7-9, with TRBD2 matching 9 bases. CDR1 is SEHNR and CDR2 is FQNEAQ in the germline V gene (reference sequence). The CDR3 is 15 amino acids. V was pared by 1 base and J by 1 base, with 2 bases of the junction left unmatched. CDR3: CASSLVSGRSYEQYF. CDR3 sequence (DNA): TGTGCCAGCAGCTTAGTTAGCGGGAGATCCTACGAGCAGTACTTC. Variable domain in full (rest from reference TRBV7-9 and TRBJ2-7): DTGVSQNPRHKITKRGQNVTFRCDPISEHNRLYWYRQTLGQGPEFLTYFQNEAQLEKSRLLSDRFSAERPKGSFSTLEIQRTEQGDSAMYLCASSLVSGRSYEQYFGPGTRLTVT.